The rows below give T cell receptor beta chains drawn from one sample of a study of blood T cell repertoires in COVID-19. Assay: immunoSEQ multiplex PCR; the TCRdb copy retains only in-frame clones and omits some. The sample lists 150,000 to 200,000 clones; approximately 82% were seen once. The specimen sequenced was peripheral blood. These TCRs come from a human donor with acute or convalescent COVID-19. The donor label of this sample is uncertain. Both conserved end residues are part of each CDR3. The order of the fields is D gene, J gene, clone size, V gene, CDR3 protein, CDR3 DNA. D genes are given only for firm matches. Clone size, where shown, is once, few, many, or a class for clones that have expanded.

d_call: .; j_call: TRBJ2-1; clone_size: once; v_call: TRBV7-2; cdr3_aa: CASSLEGSTDEQFF; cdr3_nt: TGTGCCAGCAGCTTAGAGGGGTCAACCGATGAGCAGTTCTTC
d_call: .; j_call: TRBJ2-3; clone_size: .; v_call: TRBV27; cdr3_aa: CASRRDFFGTDTQYF; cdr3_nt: TGTGCCAGCAGGCGAGATTTCTTTGGCACAGATACGCAGTATTTT
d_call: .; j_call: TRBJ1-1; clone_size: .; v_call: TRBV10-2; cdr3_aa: CASSESGATEAFF; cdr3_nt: TGCGCCAGCAGTGAGTCGGGGGCGACTGAAGCTTTCTTT
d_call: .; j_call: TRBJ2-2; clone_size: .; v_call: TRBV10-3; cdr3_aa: CAISMAPPNGELFF; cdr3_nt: TGTGCCATCAGTATGGCTCCCCCAAACGGGGAGCTGTTTTTT
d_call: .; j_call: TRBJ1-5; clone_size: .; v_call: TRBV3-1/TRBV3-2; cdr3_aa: CASSQGQSNQPQHF; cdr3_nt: TGTGCCAGCAGCCAAGGACAGAGCAATCAGCCCCAGCATTTT
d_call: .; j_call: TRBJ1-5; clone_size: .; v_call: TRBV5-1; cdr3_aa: CASSLAGGYQPQHF; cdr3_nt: TGCGCCAGCAGCTTGGCCGGCGGATATCAGCCCCAGCATTTT
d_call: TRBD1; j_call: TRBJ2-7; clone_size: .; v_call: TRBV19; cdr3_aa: CASTGTGPYEQYF; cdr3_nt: TGTGCCAGTACCGGGACAGGGCCCTACGAGCAGTACTTC
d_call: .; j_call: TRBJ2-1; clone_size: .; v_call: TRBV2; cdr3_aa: CASASEVEQFF; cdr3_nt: TGTGCCAGCGCATCAGAGGTGGAGCAGTTCTTC
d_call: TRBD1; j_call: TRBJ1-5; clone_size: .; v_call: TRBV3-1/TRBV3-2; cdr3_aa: CASSQGAGGNQPQHF; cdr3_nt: TGTGCCAGCAGTCAGGGGGCGGGCGGCAATCAGCCCCAGCATTTT
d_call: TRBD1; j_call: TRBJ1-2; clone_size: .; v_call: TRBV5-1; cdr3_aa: CASSSAGTGYGYTF; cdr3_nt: TGCGCCAGCAGTTCTGCCGGGACAGGCTATGGCTACACCTTC
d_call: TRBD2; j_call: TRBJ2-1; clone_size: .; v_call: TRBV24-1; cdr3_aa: CATSDHGRAGVNEQFF; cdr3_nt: TGTGCCACCAGTGATCACGGGAGGGCCGGGGTCAATGAGCAGTTCTTC
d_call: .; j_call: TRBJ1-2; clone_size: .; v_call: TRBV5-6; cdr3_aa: CASSPSNYGYTF; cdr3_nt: TGTGCCAGCAGCCCCTCTAACTATGGCTACACCTTC
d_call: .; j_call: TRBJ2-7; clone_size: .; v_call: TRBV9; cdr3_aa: CASSVGISPGEQYF; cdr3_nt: TGTGCCAGCAGCGTAGGTATCTCCCCCGGGGAGCAGTACTTC
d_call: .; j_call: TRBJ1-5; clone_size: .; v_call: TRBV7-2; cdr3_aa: CASSRTGTSQPQHF; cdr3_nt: TGTGCCAGCAGTAGGACTGGTACTAGTCAGCCCCAGCATTTT
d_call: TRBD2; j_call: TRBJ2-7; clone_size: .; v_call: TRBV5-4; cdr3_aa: CASSRGLAGGSYEQYF; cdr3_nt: TGTGCCAGCAGTCGGGGACTAGCGGGAGGGTCCTACGAGCAGTACTTC
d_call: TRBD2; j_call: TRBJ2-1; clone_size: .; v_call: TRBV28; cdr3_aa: CASGGAGGDNEQFF; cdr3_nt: TGTGCCAGCGGAGGAGCGGGAGGCGACAATGAGCAGTTCTTC
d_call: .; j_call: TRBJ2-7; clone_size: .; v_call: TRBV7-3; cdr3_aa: CASSAGTGYEQYF; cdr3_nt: TGTGCCAGCAGCGCCGGGACTGGCTACGAGCAGTACTTC
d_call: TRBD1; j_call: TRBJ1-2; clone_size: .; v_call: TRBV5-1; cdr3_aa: CASSLAEQGADYGYTF; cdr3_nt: TGCGCCAGCAGCTTGGCCGAACAGGGGGCGGACTATGGCTACACCTTC
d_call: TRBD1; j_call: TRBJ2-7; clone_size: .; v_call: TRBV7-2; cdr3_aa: CASDYSGTGVDEQYF; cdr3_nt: TGTGCCAGCGATTACTCCGGGACAGGGGTGGACGAGCAGTACTTC
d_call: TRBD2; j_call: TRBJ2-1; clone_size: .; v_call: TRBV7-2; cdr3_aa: CASSSSGYNEQFF; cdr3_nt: TGTGCCAGCAGCTCTAGCGGCTACAATGAGCAGTTCTTC
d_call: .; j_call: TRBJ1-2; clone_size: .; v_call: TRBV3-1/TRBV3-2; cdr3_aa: CASSQGGKGYTF; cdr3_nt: TGTGCCAGCAGCCAAGGAGGGAAGGGCTACACCTTC
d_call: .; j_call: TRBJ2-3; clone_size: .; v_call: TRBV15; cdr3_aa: CATSRDLGHRTDTQYF; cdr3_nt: TGTGCCACCAGCAGAGACCTGGGACACCGCACAGATACGCAGTATTTT
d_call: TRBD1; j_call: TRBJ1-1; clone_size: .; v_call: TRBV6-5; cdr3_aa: CASNIQGDTEAFF; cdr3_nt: TGTGCCAGCAACATACAGGGGGACACTGAAGCTTTCTTT
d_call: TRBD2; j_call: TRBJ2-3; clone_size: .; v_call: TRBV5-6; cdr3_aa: CASSRGLADTDTQYF; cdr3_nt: TGTGCCAGCTCTAGAGGCCTAGCGGACACAGATACGCAGTATTTT
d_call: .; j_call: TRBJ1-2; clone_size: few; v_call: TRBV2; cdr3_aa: CASGAANYGYTF; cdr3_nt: TGTGCCAGCGGGGCCGCTAACTATGGCTACACCTTC
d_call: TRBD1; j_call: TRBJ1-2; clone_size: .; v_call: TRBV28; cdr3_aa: CASRPITGGPGYTF; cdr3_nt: TGTGCCAGCAGGCCTATAACAGGGGGACCTGGCTACACCTTC
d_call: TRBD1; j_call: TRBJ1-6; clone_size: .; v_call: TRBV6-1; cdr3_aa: CASSAGTGSGTYNSPLHF; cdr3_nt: TGTGCCAGCAGTGCCGGGACAGGGAGTGGAACCTATAATTCACCCCTCCACTTT
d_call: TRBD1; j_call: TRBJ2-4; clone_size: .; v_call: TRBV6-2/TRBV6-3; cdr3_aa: CASSYSRTGNIQYF; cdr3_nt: TGTGCCAGCAGTTACTCGAGGACAGGGAACATTCAGTACTTC
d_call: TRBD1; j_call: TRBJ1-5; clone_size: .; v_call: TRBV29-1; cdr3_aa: CSVGDGQGRQPQHF; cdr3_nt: TGCAGCGTTGGTGACGGACAGGGACGGCAGCCCCAGCATTTT
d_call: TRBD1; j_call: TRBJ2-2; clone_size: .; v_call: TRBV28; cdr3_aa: CASSLWGDRTNTGELFF; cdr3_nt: TGTGCCAGCAGTTTATGGGGGGACAGGACGAACACCGGGGAGCTGTTTTTT
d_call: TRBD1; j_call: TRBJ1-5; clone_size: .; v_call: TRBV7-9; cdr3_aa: CASSLGTGSTNQPQHF; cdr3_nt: TGTGCCAGCAGCCTCGGGACAGGGAGTACGAATCAGCCCCAGCATTTT
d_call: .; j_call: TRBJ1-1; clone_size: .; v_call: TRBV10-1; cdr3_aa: CASSEAKKNTEAFF; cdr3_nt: TGCGCCAGCAGTGAAGCAAAAAAGAACACTGAAGCTTTCTTT
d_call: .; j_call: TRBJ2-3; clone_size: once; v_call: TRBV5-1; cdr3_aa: CASSSGSGGITDTQYF; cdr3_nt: TGCGCCAGCAGCTCAGGGTCAGGGGGGATCACAGATACGCAGTATTTT